Listed below are T cell receptor beta chains from one sample, sequenced in a study of human T cells and chemical hapten exposure. MiXCR was run by TCRdb on the RACE reads, yielding one entry per CDR3 protein. Here the sample spans some 400,000 distinct CDR3 sequences, approximately 5.1% being singletons. The sample in question was whole blood, obtained in connection with sensitization to the hapten diphenylcyclopropenone (DPC). The receptors stem from a woman aged 45 to 65 with alopecia areata. Some clones in this sample may be carry-over from other donors' samples. Both conserved end residues are part of each CDR3. A D gene is named only where the DNA matches it firmly. The size field is filled for only some rows; it gives once, few, many or a size class.

abundance	v_gene	j_gene	d_gene	CDR3nt	CDR3aa
NA	TRBV11-2	TRBJ1-4	NA	TGTGCCAGCAGCTTGAGGCCAGGGGATGAAAAACTGTTTTTT	CASSLRPGDEKLFF
many	TRBV27	TRBJ1-5	NA	TGTGCCAGCGGGGAGAGGGGGAACCAGCCCCAGCATTTT	CASGERGNQPQHF
many	TRBV20-1	TRBJ2-3	NA	TGCAGTGTAAAAGCGAGAGGGACAGATACGCAGTATTTT	CSVKARGTDTQYF
few	TRBV19	TRBJ2-3	NA	TGTGCCAGTACCCGGGGATTTTTGGATACGCAGTATTTT	CASTRGFLDTQYF
few	TRBV12-3/TRBV12-4	TRBJ2-3	NA	TGTGCCAGCAGTTTAAGGCCGATCCCAGATACGCAGTATTTT	CASSLRPIPDTQYF
many	TRBV29-1	TRBJ2-1	NA	TGCAGCGCCGAGGGGGGAGGGAACAATGAGCAGTTCTTC	CSAEGGGNNEQFF
few	TRBV30	TRBJ2-1	NA	TGTGCCTGGCAGAACTCAGGGATGGACAATGAGCAGTTCTTC	CAWQNSGMDNEQFF
many	TRBV10-3	TRBJ2-4	NA	TGTGCCATCAGTGAGGGGGTTGGGGACCCCCACCACTTC	CAISEGVGDPHHF
many	TRBV7-2	TRBJ1-1	NA	TGTGCCAGCAGCCCAGGGAACATGAACACTGAAGCTTTCTTT	CASSPGNMNTEAFF
many	TRBV27	TRBJ2-5	NA	TGTGCCAGCAGTTTATCGCCCTACCCAGGGTCCCAAGAGACCCAGTACTTC	CASSLSPYPGSQETQYF
NA	TRBV20-1	TRBJ2-3	TRBD2	TGCAGTGCTCCTAGCGGAGTCGGCACAGATACGCAGTATTTT	CSAPSGVGTDTQYF
few	TRBV14	TRBJ2-6	NA	TGTGCCAGCAGCCAAGGAATATTGACTGTACCCTCTGGGGCCAACGTCCTGACTTTC	CASSQGILTVPSGANVLTF
few	TRBV13	TRBJ1-3	TRBD1	TGTGCCAGCAGCTCGGGACAGGACTCTGGAAACACCATATATTTT	CASSSGQDSGNTIYF
many	TRBV7-9	TRBJ2-2	NA	TGTGCCAGCAGCCTTGAACTCGGCACCGGGGAGCTGTTTTTT	CASSLELGTGELFF
few	TRBV7-9	TRBJ1-2	NA	TGTGCCAGCAGCTTAGGTGTGGGCGCGGTCTCTGGCTACACCTTC	CASSLGVGAVSGYTF
many	TRBV7-2	TRBJ2-1	TRBD1	TGTGCCAGCAGCCAGACAGGGGGCAGTATGGATGAGCAGTTCTTC	CASSQTGGSMDEQFF
NA	TRBV6-5	TRBJ1-3	NA	TGTGCCAGCAGTCCCGGAGGTTTGGGGACTGGAAACACCATATATTTT	CASSPGGLGTGNTIYF
few	TRBV6-2/TRBV6-3	TRBJ2-3	TRBD2	TGTGCCAGCAGTTGGACTAGCGGGGGGGGAGATACGCAGTATTTT	CASSWTSGGGDTQYF
NA	TRBV3-1	TRBJ1-5	TRBD1	TGTGCCAGCAGCCAAGGGACAGGGGCCCATCAGCCCCAGCATTTT	CASSQGTGAHQPQHF
NA	TRBV7-9	TRBJ2-7	NA	TGTGCCAGCAGCCTATCCGGGACGCCCGAGCGGGAGCAGTACTTC	CASSLSGTPEREQYF
NA	TRBV4-1	TRBJ1-2	NA	TGCGCCAGCAGCCAAGAATCGGGGTCCGTGCAGGGCTACACCTTC	CASSQESGSVQGYTF
few	TRBV28	TRBJ2-4	TRBD1	TGTGCCAGCACCAAGCAGACAGGGCAGAACATTCAGTACTTC	CASTKQTGQNIQYF
many	TRBV6-5	TRBJ1-1	NA	TGTGCCAGCAGTTACTCGAGTCCCGTTATGAACACTGAAGCTTTCTTT	CASSYSSPVMNTEAFF
many	TRBV4-2	TRBJ1-2	NA	TGTGCCAGCAGCCAAGATTCAGGTCCCAGCTATGGCTACACCTTC	CASSQDSGPSYGYTF
many	TRBV14	TRBJ2-7	NA	TGTGCCAGCAGCCCCAGAGACGCAGCCTACGAGCAGTACTTC	CASSPRDAAYEQYF
many	TRBV9	TRBJ2-6	NA	TGTGCCAGCAGCGTTTCCCGGGGCGCTGGGGCCAACGTCCTGACTTTC	CASSVSRGAGANVLTF
few	TRBV12-3/TRBV12-4	TRBJ2-5	NA	TGTGCCAGCAGTTCCGGGGGCGATCGGAAGACCCAGTACTTC	CASSSGGDRKTQYF
many	TRBV12-3/TRBV12-4	TRBJ2-5	NA	TGTGCCAGCAGTCTGACCGAGACCCAGTACTTC	CASSLTETQYF
many	TRBV12-3/TRBV12-4	TRBJ1-1	TRBD1	TGTGCCAGCAGTGCTGGGACAGGGGGCACTGAAGCTTTCTTT	CASSAGTGGTEAFF
NA	TRBV28	TRBJ2-5	TRBD2	TGTGCCAGCAGTTTATCGGTCAGCGGGGTGGAGACCCAGTACTTC	CASSLSVSGVETQYF
few	TRBV12-5	TRBJ2-3	NA	TGTGCTAGTGATAAGGGTTGGGGTCCAGATACGCAGTATTTT	CASDKGWGPDTQYF
NA	TRBV6-2/TRBV6-3	TRBJ1-1	NA	TGTGCCAGCAGTTATGCGGCAGGGGAGGAAGCTTTCTTT	CASSYAAGEEAFF
NA	TRBV5-6	TRBJ2-7	NA	TGTGCCAGCAGCTGGGGGCGCGGGGGCCGCGAGCAGTACTTC	CASSWGRGGREQYF
many	TRBV12-3/TRBV12-4	TRBJ2-3	TRBD1	TGTGCCAGCAGCCCTGACAGGGGGCGGGTGCAGTATTTT	CASSPDRGRVQYF
many	TRBV7-8	TRBJ2-1	NA	TGTGCCAGCAGCCACGGGGCGCGGGATGGGCAGTTCTTC	CASSHGARDGQFF
many	TRBV2	TRBJ2-7	TRBD2	TGTGCCAGCGCTCCAGCGGGAGGTGACGAGCAGTACTTC	CASAPAGGDEQYF
many	TRBV28	TRBJ1-1	NA	TGTGCCAGCAGTCTCTCGCCAAGGAACACTGAAGCTTTCTTT	CASSLSPRNTEAFF
many	TRBV29-1	TRBJ1-1	TRBD1	TGCAGCGTTCTAGACAGGGCCTCAAACACTGAAGCTTTCTTT	CSVLDRASNTEAFF
many	TRBV11-2	TRBJ2-1	NA	TGTGCCAGCAGCTTATCCGTCAATGAGCAGTTCTTC	CASSLSVNEQFF
many	TRBV5-6	TRBJ2-7	NA	TGTGCCAGCAGCTCAGACACGGGGCGGGAGCAGTACTTC	CASSSDTGREQYF
many	TRBV7-9	TRBJ2-7	TRBD1	TGTGCCAGCAGCGGGGGACAGAGGAGCTCCTACGAGCAGTACTTC	CASSGGQRSSYEQYF
many	TRBV7-8	TRBJ2-3	NA	TGTGCCAGCAGTTCGTCAGATACGCAGTATTTT	CASSSSDTQYF
many	TRBV28	TRBJ1-3	NA	TGTGCCAGCAGTTTCCCCGGCAGCACTGGAAACACCATATATTTT	CASSFPGSTGNTIYF
many	TRBV6-4	TRBJ1-2	NA	TGTGCCAGCAGTGACGGGCCCTCTGGGTATGGCTACACCTTC	CASSDGPSGYGYTF
many	TRBV28	TRBJ2-1	TRBD2	TGTGCCAGCCACGGGACTACCTACAATGAGCAGTTCTTC	CASHGTTYNEQFF
few	TRBV7-7	TRBJ2-3	TRBD2	TGTGCCAGCAGCCCTAGGGGCGGGAGGCCGCCTGTCCCCACAGATACGCAGTATTTT	CASSPRGGRPPVPTDTQYF
many	TRBV3-1	TRBJ2-3	TRBD2	TGTGCCAGCAGCCAAGATCACGCGGGGGGGCTCGGAGATACGCAGTATTTT	CASSQDHAGGLGDTQYF
many	TRBV29-1	TRBJ2-2	TRBD2	TGCAGCGCCGGCGGATCGCTAGCGGGAGCGGGCACCGGGGAGCTGTTTTTT	CSAGGSLAGAGTGELFF
NA	TRBV18	TRBJ2-7	TRBD1	TGTGCCAGCCGACGGACAGGGGGTCCTGACGAGCAGTACTTC	CASRRTGGPDEQYF
NA	TRBV5-1	TRBJ2-6	NA	TGCGCCAGCAGCATTTACTCTGGGGCCAACGTCCTGACTTTC	CASSIYSGANVLTF
NA	TRBV12-3/TRBV12-4	TRBJ2-2	NA	TGTGCCAGCAGTTTAGGAGGGGGTGAAAACACCGGGGAGCTGTTTTTT	CASSLGGGENTGELFF
few	TRBV12-3/TRBV12-4	TRBJ1-5	TRBD1	TGTGCCAGCAGTTTGACAGGGGGCGGCAATCAGCCCCAGCATTTT	CASSLTGGGNQPQHF
few	TRBV2	TRBJ2-3	NA	TGTGCCAGCCTTAGACAAACTAGCACAGATACGCAGTATTTT	CASLRQTSTDTQYF
few	TRBV7-8	TRBJ2-2	TRBD1	TGTGCCAGCAGCACCCGGGTCAGGGGGCGCGACACCGGGGAGCTGTTTTTT	CASSTRVRGRDTGELFF